The clone carrying this T cell receptor (beta chain) has more than one count but fewer than ten. The antigen remains unidentified. The data were taken from a study of molecular identifiers for immune sequencing clone quantification. General observations from the study: In a background of around 1 million naive cells, spiked Jurkat TCR RNA from one cell was reportedly detectable. The sizes of highly expanded clones could be underestimated when identical TCR molecules share a barcode.

After removal of 0 bases from V and 1 base from J, the junction contained 15 bases not matched to a gene. The CDR3 loop spans 20 amino acids. CDR1 and CDR2 from the germline V gene are LGHNA and YSLEER. TCRdb reanalysed the PCR reads using MiXCR and keeps one entry per CDR3 protein. The data contain 250,000 to 400,000 distinct CDR3 sequences, 20% to 25% of them singletons. Sequenced material: naive CD8+ T cells from blood, with Jurkat cell RNA spiked in. The subset denotes: FACS-sorted CD8+CD4-CCR7+CD45RA+ naive T cells. This clonotype was sampled from a human donor in good health. Some libraries in this study had Jurkat cell RNA spiked in. The chain couples TRBV4-3 to TRBJ2-3, with 8 bases identical to TRBD2. The CDR3 nucleotides are TGCGCCAGCAGCCAAGATCTCAGGCTAGCGGGTTTTTACCGCACAGATACGCAGTATTTT. Protein sequence: CASSQDLRLAGFYRTDTQYF.